The source of this T cell receptor (beta chain) is a study of cytomegalovirus exposure and HLA in healthy donors. General study results and limits: Equally common other TCR beta chains were less clonally expanded than HLA-associated ones, a later analysis found.

The PCR ran on 60 Vbeta and 13 Jbeta primers. Repertoires were generated with immunoSEQ multiplex PCR, while TCRdb's copy carries only in-frame clones and drops some. Of more than 110,000 clones in the sample, around three quarters were seen once. V lost 5 bases, J lost 4 bases, and 12 bases lay in between. Germline V lookup: CDR1 SNHLY, CDR2 FYNNEI. There are 13 residues in the CDR3. This clone turned up a few times. Antigen: not known. Sequenced: PBMCs. The receptor comes from a woman aged 55-70 years in good health and CMV-seropositive. The genes are TRBV2 and TRBJ2-7, with D perhaps TRBD1 (5 bases). This chain's CDR3 is CASSRQFVYEQYF. CDR3 nucleotides: TGTGCCAGCAGTAGACAGTTTGTTTACGAGCAGTACTTC.